The sequence of this T cell receptor (beta chain) was determined in a study of shared clonotypes between healthy human individuals. Study-wide points: Some clonotypes were shared by all four sorted-subset donors, while others were not shared. The non-shared ones had lower generation probabilities than the shared ones.

Sequencing was performed with immunoSEQ multiplex PCR; in TCRdb, only in-frame clones are kept and a portion is missing. The sample shows 300,000 to 400,000 clones, over 65% of them seen only once. The germline V gene encodes CDR1 SGHNT and CDR2 YENEEA. The CDR3 contains 13 residues. The germline V and J ends were trimmed by 5 bases and 2 bases, with 8 bases remaining between them. The study separated CD4+ cells into CD45RA+ naive and CD45RA-negative memory subsets. For this clone: Its antigen is not known.

The receptor was derived from a man aged 30-40 years in good health. The chain couples TRBV11-3 to TRBJ2-3; no clear D gene. Input material: memory CD4+ T cells sorted from blood. The subset: CD45RA-negative fraction. The CDR3 sequence is CASSPADTDTQYF. CDR3 sequence (DNA): TGTGCCAGCAGCCCAGCCGACACAGATACGCAGTATTTT.